Below, 8 T cell receptor beta chains from the same sample are listed, as sequenced in a study of control samples from healthy donors and cancer patients. Generated by immunoSEQ multiplex PCR, the TCRdb table keeps only in-frame clones and is missing some. This table holds about 60,000 clones, 90% found once. The sequencing sample was made of PBMCs. The receptors were gathered from a woman between 45 and 65 years old with colorectal cancer.

The J gene is TRBJ1-2, the V gene TRBV5-6; possibly TRBD1 for D (5 bases). Germline V CDR1 and CDR2: SGHDT, YYEEEE. CDR3 length: 17 residues. V lost 2 bases and J 7 bases, leaving 24 bases between the germline ends. CDR3 coding DNA: TGTGCCAGCAGCTTCACGCCGGGGGGTTCTCCCGCAGGTGGCTACACCTTC. Translating gives CASSFTPGGSPAGGYTF.

This sequence joins TRBV6-5 and TRBJ2-2, with D possibly called TRBD1 or TRBD2 (5 bases each). Trimming removed 5 bases at V and 2 bases at J, with 12 bases between. This CDR3 comprises 15 residues. Per germline, CDR1 MNHEY and CDR2 SVGAGI. CDR3 region: CASSRGVQNTGELFF. CDR3 in DNA: TGTGCCAGCAGTCGAGGGGTTCAAAACACCGGGGAGCTGTTTTTT.

The chain uses TRBV28 and TRBJ2-2; D is ambiguous. CDR1 MDHEN and CDR2 SYDVKM come from the germline V gene. The CDR3 contains 18 residues. Trimming stripped 7 bases from V and 1 base from J, with 22 bases between. CDR3 nucleotide sequence: TGTGCCAGCAAAACTCCCCGTATGGTGTCTGAGAACACCGGGGAGCTGTTTTTT. Translating gives CASKTPRMVSENTGELFF.

V gene TRBV18 combines with J gene TRBJ2-7; TRBD1 might be the D (5 bases). This CDR3 has 13 amino acids. Germline lookup yields CDR1 KGHSH and CDR2 LQKENI. V was shortened by 3 bases and J by 5 bases, with 11 bases between the two germline ends. The CDR3 nucleotides read TGTGCCAGCTCACCCCCAGGGATCGACGAGCAGTACTTC. Amino acids: CASSPPGIDEQYF.

The chain carries TRBV28 and TRBJ2-7; unclear D gene. V lost 8 bases and J 4 bases, leaving 3 bases between the germline ends. Germline V gene lookup returns CDR1 MDHEN and CDR2 SYDVKM. The CDR3 extends over 9 amino acids. CDR3: CASGYEQYF. In DNA, the CDR3 is TGTGCCAGCGGGTACGAGCAGTACTTC.

This rearrangement joins TRBV5-6 to TRBJ1-2; D unresolved. The germline V and J ends were trimmed by 8 bases and 3 bases, with 14 bases remaining between them. The CDR3 covers 13 residues. CDR1 SGHDT and CDR2 YYEEEE come from the germline V gene. CDR3 bases: TGTGCCAGTCGGTACTTGGCTGACTATGGCTACACCTTC. Protein sequence: CASRYLADYGYTF.

The J gene is TRBJ1-4, the V gene TRBV5-5; 7 bases align to TRBD1. The CDR3 covers 15 residues. Germline loops: CDR1 SGHKS, CDR2 YYEKEE (reference sequence). The junction had 6 bases not matched to a gene; V was cut back by 3 bases and J by 4 bases. CDR3 in amino acids: CASSWGHRGNEKLFF. DNA of the CDR3: TGTGCCAGCAGCTGGGGGCACAGGGGTAATGAAAAACTGTTTTTT.

This chain joins TRBV30 and TRBJ1-6; 8 bases are shared with TRBD1. V gave up 7 bases and J gave up 4 bases; unmatched junction bases: 3. There are 13 residues in the CDR3. Germline V gives CDR1 GTSNPN, CDR2 SVGIG (reference sequence). CDR3 bases: TGTGCCTCAGGGGGCCGGTATAATTCACCCCTCCACTTT. Amino acid sequence: CASGGRYNSPLHF. The full variable domain, with the rest looked up from reference TRBV30 and TRBJ1-6, is SQTIHQWPATLVQPVGSPLSLECTVEGTSNPNLYWYRQAAGRGLQLLFYSVGIGQISSEVPQNLSASRPQDRQFILSSKKLLLSDSGFYLCASGGRYNSPLHFGNGTRLTVT.